Reported below is one TCR beta chain. V shed 5 bases and J shed 4 bases, with 14 bases lying between them. The CDR3 runs to 14 residues. Germline V gene data show CDR1 as MNHEY and CDR2 as SMNVEV (reference sequence). The assay was immunoSEQ multiplex PCR, and TCRdb's table has in-frame clones only and misses some. There are around 21,000 clones in the sample; roughly 82% occur only once, and about 51% lies in the top ten. This sample was included in a study of sequential checkpoint blockade in melanoma. Treatment of the sample: randomized to nivolumab then ipilimumab (arm A) or the reverse (arm B). This clonotype was obtained from a human donor with melanoma. The sequencing used CD8+ T cells sorted from blood (inferred from file names), collected from a patient given nivolumab and ipilimumab in sequence. The rearrangement joins TRBV27 to TRBJ1-2; D may be TRBD1 (6 bases). The CDR3 protein is CASSQGGASYGYTF. The CDR3 DNA follows: TGTGCCAGCAGTCAAGGGGGGGCCAGCTATGGCTACACCTTC.